What follows describes a single T cell receptor beta chain. Its antigen is not identified. This sample is drawn from a study of shared clonotypes between healthy human individuals. Points from the study as a whole: Estimated clonotype richness was generally higher in naive than memory subsets. The low donor count limited represented genetic and exposure-history diversity.

As defined, naive CD8 cells were CD45RO-negative and positively selected for CCR7, with terminally differentiated effector memory CD45RA+ cells excluded. This table comes from immunoSEQ multiplex PCR, and its TCRdb copy is limited to in-frame clones, with some not included. The sample lists around 2.1 million clones, roughly 91% seen once, with roughly 1.8% in the top ten. The germline V gene has CDR1 MGHRA and CDR2 YSYEKL. This CDR3 contains 13 residues. With 3 bases removed from V and 7 bases from J, the gap between germline ends came to 10 bases. This chain connects TRBV4-1 to TRBJ2-1; tentatively, D is TRBD2 (5 bases). The sample taken for sequencing was naive CD8+ T cells from PBMCs. This sequence originates from a man between 18 and 35 years old in good health. Some clones in this sample may be carry-over from other donors' samples. CDR3 protein: CASSHRDYNEQFF. The CDR3 DNA reads TGCGCCAGCAGCCACAGAGACTATAATGAGCAGTTCTTC.